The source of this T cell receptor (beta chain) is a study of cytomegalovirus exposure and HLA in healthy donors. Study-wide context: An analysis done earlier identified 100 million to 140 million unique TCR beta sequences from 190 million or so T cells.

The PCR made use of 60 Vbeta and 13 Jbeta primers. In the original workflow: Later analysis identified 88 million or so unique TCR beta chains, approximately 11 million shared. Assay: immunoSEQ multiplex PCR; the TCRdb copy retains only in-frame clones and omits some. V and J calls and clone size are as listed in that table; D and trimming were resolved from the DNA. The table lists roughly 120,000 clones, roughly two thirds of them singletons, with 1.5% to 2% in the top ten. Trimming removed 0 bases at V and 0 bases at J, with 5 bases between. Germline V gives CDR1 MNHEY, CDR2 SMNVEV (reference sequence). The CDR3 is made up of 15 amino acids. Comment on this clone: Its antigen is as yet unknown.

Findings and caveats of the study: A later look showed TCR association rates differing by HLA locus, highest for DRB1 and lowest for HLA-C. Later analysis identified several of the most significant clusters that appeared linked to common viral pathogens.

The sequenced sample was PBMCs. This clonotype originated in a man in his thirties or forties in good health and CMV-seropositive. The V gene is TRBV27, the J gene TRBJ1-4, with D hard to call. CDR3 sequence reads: CASSLSYATNEKLFF. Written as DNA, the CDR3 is TGTGCCAGCAGTTTATCGTATGCAACTAATGAAAAACTGTTTTTT.